A single sample gave rise to the 23 T cell receptor beta chains below, sequenced in a study of cytomegalovirus exposure and HLA in healthy donors. Sequencing used immunoSEQ multiplex PCR; TCRdb keeps in-frame clones, though not all of them. The table shows hundreds of thousands of clones, with 88% occurring only once. The sequencing input was PBMCs. These receptors all come from a woman younger than 30 in good health and CMV-seronegative.

The J gene is TRBJ2-3, the V gene TRBV2, with 8 bases aligning to TRBD2. The CDR3 spans 16 residues. Germline CDR1 and CDR2: SNHLY and FYNNEI. Unmatched junction bases numbered 15, after V lost 11 bases and J lost 2 bases. CDR3 region: CALGNGPGGPTDTQYF. The CDR3 nucleotides are TGTGCCCTCGGGAACGGTCCGGGAGGGCCCACAGATACGCAGTATTTT.

The V gene is TRBV4-1, the J gene TRBJ2-1; possible D gene TRBD2, 5 bases. The CDR3 is made up of 15 amino acids. Per germline, CDR1 MGHRA and CDR2 YSYEKL. With 2 bases removed from V and 4 bases from J, the gap between germline ends came to 12 bases. The CDR3 spells CASSQTRGLYNEQFF. In DNA form, the CDR3 reads TGCGCCAGCAGCCAAACTCGCGGACTTTACAATGAGCAGTTCTTC.

The rearrangement uses TRBV4-3 and TRBJ2-7; 8 bases line up with TRBD2. The CDR3 covers 16 residues. Germline lookup yields CDR1 LGHNA and CDR2 YSLEER. V lost 0 bases to trimming and J lost 2 bases; unmatched junction nucleotides: 6. As DNA, the CDR3 is TGCGCCAGCAGCCAAGATGCCGGGACTAGGACCTACGAGCAGTACTTC. This gives the protein CASSQDAGTRTYEQYF.

V usage is TRBV27 and J usage is TRBJ1-2; D perhaps matches TRBD1 (5 bases). CDR3 length equals 12 residues. Germline lookup yields CDR1 MNHEY and CDR2 SMNVEV (reference sequence). V lost 8 bases and J 4 bases, leaving 11 bases between the germline ends. CDR3 DNA: TGTGCCAGCGCCAGGGAAGGCTATGGCTACACCTTC. Amino acids: CASAREGYGYTF.

The V gene is TRBV6-1, the J gene TRBJ2-7, with 10 bases identical to TRBD2. This CDR3 spans 14 amino acids. CDR1 and CDR2 (germline): MNHNS, SASEGT. With V trimmed by 6 bases and J by 4 bases, 6 bases remained unmatched. For the CDR3, the DNA is TGTGCCAGCAGGATTAGGACTAGCGGTTACGAGCAGTACTTC. Protein: CASRIRTSGYEQYF.

This sequence joins TRBV15 and TRBJ1-1; D might be TRBD1 (5 bases). This CDR3 region has 16 residues. V lost 6 bases and J 1 base, leaving 18 bases between the germline ends. Germline lookup yields CDR1 LNHNV and CDR2 YYDKDF (reference sequence). CDR3 sequence: CATSLDFRGSNTEAFF. The DNA for the CDR3 is TGTGCCACCAGTCTTGATTTTAGGGGTTCGAACACTGAAGCTTTCTTT.

This clone was detected only a few times. The chain couples TRBV19 to TRBJ1-1; 8 bases align to TRBD1. From germline, CDR1 is LNHDA and CDR2 SQIVND (reference sequence). The CDR3 spans 14 residues. Unmatched junction bases numbered 4, after V lost 7 bases and J lost 0 bases. The CDR3 here is CASTRQGMNTEAFF. The CDR3 DNA is TGTGCCAGTACCAGACAGGGGATGAACACTGAAGCTTTCTTT.

The chain recombines TRBV28 with TRBJ2-3, with TRBD2 identical over 10 bases. V was clipped by 7 bases and J by 3 bases; unmatched bases: 4. In germline, CDR1 is MDHEN, CDR2 SYDVKM. This CDR3 contains 14 residues. CDR3 nucleotides: TGTGCCAGCATCGGACTAGCGGAAACAGATACGCAGTATTTT. This gives the protein CASIGLAETDTQYF.

V usage is TRBV20-1 and J usage is TRBJ2-7; a weak D match, TRBD1 (7 bases). Germline V gene sequence: CDR1 DFQATT, CDR2 SNEGSKA (reference sequence). The CDR3 extends over 11 amino acids. V lost 8 bases to trimming and J lost 3 bases, with 11 bases between them. As DNA, the CDR3 is TGCAGTTCAGGGGGGATCTACGAGCAGTACTTC. It translates to CSSGGIYEQYF.

V and J are TRBV29-1 and TRBJ2-3; 9 bases match TRBD1. This CDR3 spans 14 amino acids. Germline V CDR1 and CDR2: SQVTM, ANQGSEA. The V and J ends lost 6 bases and 3 bases, in that order; junction bases with no gene match: 7. CDR3 amino acids: CSVELGTGTDTQYF. The DNA for the CDR3 is TGCAGCGTGGAACTCGGGACAGGGACAGATACGCAGTATTTT.

The rearrangement joins TRBV27 to TRBJ1-5; 9 bases line up with TRBD1. Per the germline V gene, CDR1 is MNHEY and CDR2 is SMNVEV (reference sequence). Trimming cost V 3 bases and J 4 bases; bases outside gene matches: 4. CDR3 length: 15 amino acids. Here the CDR3 DNA reads TGTGCCAGCAGTTTTGGACAGGGGATGAATCAGCCCCAGCATTTT. As protein: CASSFGQGMNQPQHF.

The gene calls are TRBV19 and TRBJ1-2; no clear D gene. The germline gives CDR1 LNHDA, CDR2 SQIVND (reference sequence). V was cut by 4 bases and J by 3 bases, with 9 bases left in between. The CDR3 covers 13 residues. CDR3 in DNA: TGTGCCAGTAGTAAATCGGGGTACTATGGCTACACCTTC. This translates into CASSKSGYYGYTF.

This clone appeared a few times. This chain joins TRBV9 and TRBJ2-3, with 11 bases fitting TRBD2. CDR3 size: 16 residues. Per germline, CDR1 SGDLS and CDR2 YYNGEE. V trimming: 0 bases; J trimming: 3 bases; junction bases outside the gene matches: 3. CDR3 DNA sequence: TGTGCCAGCAGCGTAGAGGCTAGCGGGAGGACAGATACGCAGTATTTT. Its protein is CASSVEASGRTDTQYF.

This chain uses TRBV7-2 with TRBJ1-5, with 8 positions matching TRBD1. V trimming: 4 bases; J trimming: 5 bases; junction bases outside the gene matches: 7. The CDR3 runs to 15 residues. CDR1 SGHTA and CDR2 FQGNSA come from the germline V gene. The CDR3 is CASSSGQGGYQPQHF. CDR3 sequence (DNA): TGTGCCAGCAGCTCTGGACAGGGCGGGTATCAGCCCCAGCATTTT.

CDR3 DNA: TGTGCCAGCATGAAGCTCCGACTAGCGGGAGACGAAGGTGAGCAGTTCTTC. Translating gives CASMKLRLAGDEGEQFF. V gene TRBV27 combines with J gene TRBJ2-1, with TRBD2 identical over 12 bases. Germline values: CDR1 MNHEY, CDR2 SMNVEV (reference sequence). Trimming took 7 bases from V and 9 from J; bases not matched to a gene: 16. The CDR3 sequence is 17 residues long.

V gene TRBV27 combines with J gene TRBJ2-1, with a tentative D call TRBD1 (6 bases). The germline CDR1 and CDR2 sequences are MNHEY and SMNVEV (reference sequence). V lost 6 bases and J lost 2, with 11 bases in between. There are 14 residues in the CDR3. The CDR3, as DNA: TGTGCCAGCAGACAGGGTTTAACCTACAATGAGCAGTTCTTC. Protein product: CASRQGLTYNEQFF.

V usage is TRBV28 and J usage is TRBJ1-1; 7 bases agree with TRBD1. The CDR3 is 12 amino acids. With 7 bases clipped from V and 11 bases from J, the junction kept 10 bases outside the gene matches. Germline lookup yields CDR1 MDHEN and CDR2 SYDVKM. For the CDR3, the DNA is TGTGCCAGCACCCGGACAGGATCGTCGGCTTTCTTT. Translating it yields CASTRTGSSAFF.

The J gene is TRBJ1-1, the V gene TRBV5-1; 7 nucleotides align to TRBD1. The CDR3 runs 15 residues. CDR1 and CDR2 (germline): SGHRS, YFSETQ. The V segment lost 4 bases and the J segment 0 bases; nucleotides outside the gene matches: 6. The CDR3 DNA reads as TGCGCCAGCAGCCGTACAGGGGTCATGAACACTGAAGCTTTCTTT. Translation gives CASSRTGVMNTEAFF.

The chain couples TRBV27 to TRBJ2-3; D may be TRBD2 (5 bases). CDR3 length: 18 residues. The V gene's germline CDR1 is MNHEY and CDR2 SMNVEV (reference sequence). Trimming removed 6 bases at V and 0 bases at J, with 22 bases between. Written as DNA, the CDR3 is TGTGCCAGCAGCCATCTAGCCCTGCCCCATACTAGCACAGATACGCAGTATTTT. This translates into CASSHLALPHTSTDTQYF.

Written as DNA, the CDR3 is TGTGCCACCCGTGGGGCGACAGGGGGGCTGGACGAGCAGTACTTC. Its translation: CATRGATGGLDEQYF. The chain is built from TRBV19 and TRBJ2-7; 9 nucleotides agree with TRBD1. The germline CDR1 and CDR2 sequences are LNHDA and SQIVND (reference sequence). With 10 bases clipped from V and 5 bases from J, the junction kept 15 bases outside the gene matches. This CDR3 is built from 15 residues.

This sequence joins TRBV14 and TRBJ1-1; D uncertain. Per the germline V gene, CDR1 is SGHDN and CDR2 is FVKESK. CDR3 length equals 15 residues. V lost 1 base, J lost 1 base, and 10 bases lay in between. CDR3 residues: CASSQARGGNTEAFF. For the CDR3, the DNA is TGTGCCAGCAGCCAAGCGCGAGGTGGGAACACTGAAGCTTTCTTT.

This chain connects TRBV28 to TRBJ2-7; the D gene is possibly TRBD1 (5 bases). Trimming shortened V by 5 bases and J by 3 bases, and 14 bases separated the two germline ends. The CDR3 has 14 residues. Germline values: CDR1 MDHEN, CDR2 SYDVKM. CDR3 loop: CASSPHQGGYEQYF. CDR3 in DNA: TGTGCCAGCAGTCCCCACCAGGGCGGCTACGAGCAGTACTTC.

Comment on this clone: A read error may produce the germline difference seen at one junction end. The chain links TRBV20-1 to TRBJ2-7; 13 bases agree with TRBD2. CDR1 and CDR2 (germline): DFQATT, SNEGSKA (reference sequence). The CDR3 contains 11 residues. The CDR3 sequence is CSARLGTSGIF. The CDR3 nucleotides are TGCAGTGCGCGGCTCGGGACTAGCGGGATCTTC.